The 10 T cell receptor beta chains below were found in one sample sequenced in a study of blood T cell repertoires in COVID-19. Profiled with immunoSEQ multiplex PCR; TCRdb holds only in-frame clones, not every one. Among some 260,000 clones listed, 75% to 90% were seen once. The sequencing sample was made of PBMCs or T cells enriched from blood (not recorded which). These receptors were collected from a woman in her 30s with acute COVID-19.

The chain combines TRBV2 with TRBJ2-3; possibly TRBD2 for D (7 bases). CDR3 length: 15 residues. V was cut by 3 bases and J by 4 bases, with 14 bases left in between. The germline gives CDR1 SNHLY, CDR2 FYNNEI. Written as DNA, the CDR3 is TGTGCCAGCAGTGAGTGGGGGGGCAGGGCAGATACGCAGTATTTT. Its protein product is CASSEWGGRADTQYF.

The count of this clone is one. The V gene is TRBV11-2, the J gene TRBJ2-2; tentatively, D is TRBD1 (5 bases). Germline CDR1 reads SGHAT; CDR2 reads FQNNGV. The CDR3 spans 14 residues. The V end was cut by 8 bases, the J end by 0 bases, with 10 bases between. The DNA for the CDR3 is TGTGCCAGCCGCGTCAGGGCGAACACCGGGGAGCTGTTTTTT. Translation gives CASRVRANTGELFF.

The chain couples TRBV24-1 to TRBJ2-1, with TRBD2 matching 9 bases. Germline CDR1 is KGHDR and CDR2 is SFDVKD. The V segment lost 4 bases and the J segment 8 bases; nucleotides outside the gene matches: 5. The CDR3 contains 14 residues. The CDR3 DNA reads TGTGCCACCAGTGAGCGGGGGGGCATAGATGAGCAGTTCTTC. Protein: CATSERGGIDEQFF.

The CDR3 spells CASRGTPPQPQHF. As DNA, the CDR3 is TGTGCCAGCAGGGGGACACCGCCCCAGCCCCAGCATTTT. V gene TRBV6-5 combines with J gene TRBJ1-5; D is possibly TRBD1 (6 bases). V dropped 6 bases and J dropped 7 bases, with 13 bases sitting between them. There are 13 residues in the CDR3. From germline, CDR1 is MNHEY and CDR2 SVGAGI.

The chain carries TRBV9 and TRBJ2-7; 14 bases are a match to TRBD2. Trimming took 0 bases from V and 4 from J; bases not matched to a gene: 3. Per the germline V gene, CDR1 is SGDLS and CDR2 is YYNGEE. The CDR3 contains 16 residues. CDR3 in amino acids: CASSVGGLAGVYEQYF. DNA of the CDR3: TGTGCCAGCAGCGTAGGGGGACTAGCGGGGGTTTACGAGCAGTACTTC.

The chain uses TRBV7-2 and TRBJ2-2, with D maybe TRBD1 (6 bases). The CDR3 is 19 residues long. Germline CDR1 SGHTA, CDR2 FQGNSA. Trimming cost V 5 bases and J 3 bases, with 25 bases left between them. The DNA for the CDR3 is TGTGCCAGCAGCCCCCGGGATTTGGGGGCGCTCAGTGACACCGGGGAGCTGTTTTTT. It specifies CASSPRDLGALSDTGELFF.

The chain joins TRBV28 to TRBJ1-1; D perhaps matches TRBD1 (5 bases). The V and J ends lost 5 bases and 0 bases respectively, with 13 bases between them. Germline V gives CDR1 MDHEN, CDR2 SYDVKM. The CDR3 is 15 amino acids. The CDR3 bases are TGTGCCAGCAGTCTCGCCACAGGCCTGAACACTGAAGCTTTCTTT. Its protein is CASSLATGLNTEAFF.

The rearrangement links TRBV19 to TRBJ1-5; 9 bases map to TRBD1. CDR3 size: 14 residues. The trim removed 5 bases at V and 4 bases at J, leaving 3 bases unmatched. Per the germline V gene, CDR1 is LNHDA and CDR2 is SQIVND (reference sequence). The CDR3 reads CASSWTGANQPQHF. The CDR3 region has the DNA TGTGCCAGTAGTTGGACAGGGGCTAATCAGCCCCAGCATTTT.

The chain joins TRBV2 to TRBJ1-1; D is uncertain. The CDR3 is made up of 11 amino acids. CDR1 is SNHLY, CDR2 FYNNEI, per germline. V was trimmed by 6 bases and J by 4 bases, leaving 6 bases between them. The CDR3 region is CASRYGTEAFF. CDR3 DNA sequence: TGTGCCAGCAGGTACGGCACTGAAGCTTTCTTT. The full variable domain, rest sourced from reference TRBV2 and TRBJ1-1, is EPEVTQTPSHQVTQMGQEVILRCVPISNHLYFYWYRQILGQKVEFLVSFYNNEISEKSEIFDDQFSVERPDGSNFTLKIRSTKLEDSAMYFCASRYGTEAFFGQGTRLTVV.

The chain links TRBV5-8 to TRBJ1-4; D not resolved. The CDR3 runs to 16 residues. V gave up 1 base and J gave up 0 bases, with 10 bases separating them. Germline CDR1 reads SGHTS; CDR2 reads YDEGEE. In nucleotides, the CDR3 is TGTGCCAGCAGCTTGAAAACAGCCGCAACTAATGAAAAACTGTTTTTT. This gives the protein CASSLKTAATNEKLFF.